Below, 30 T cell receptor beta chains from the same sample are listed, as sequenced in a study of shared clonotypes between healthy human individuals. Method: immunoSEQ multiplex PCR; TCRdb's copy keeps in-frame clones and lacks some. In the table there are more than 2 million clones, approximately 95% of which are singletons. Sequencing was carried out using naive CD4+ T cells sorted from blood. Subset specified: CD45RA+ positively selected. These receptors originate from a young man in good health.

In its sample, this clone was seen once. The chain carries TRBV28 and TRBJ1-6; 9 bases align to TRBD1. The germline V gene encodes CDR1 MDHEN and CDR2 SYDVKM. This CDR3 is 20 amino acids long. V dropped 6 bases and J dropped 0; count of bases not matched to a gene: 15. The chain's CDR3 is CASSSMTGGGISSYNSPLHF. The CDR3 nucleotides read TGTGCCAGCAGCTCGATGACAGGGGGTGGGATTAGCTCCTATAATTCACCCCTCCACTTT.

The chain recombines TRBV7-9 with TRBJ2-2; 7 nucleotides match TRBD1. V gave up 5 bases and J gave up 4 bases; unmatched junction bases: 4. Germline V gene data show CDR1 as SEHNR and CDR2 as FQNEAQ (reference sequence). The CDR3 runs 14 residues. The CDR3 bases are TGTGCCAGCAGCCGGGACAGCGTCACCGGGGAGCTGTTTTTT. This encodes CASSRDSVTGELFF.

V gene TRBV27 combines with J gene TRBJ1-1; a possible D gene is TRBD1 (5 bases). Germline V gene lookup returns CDR1 MNHEY and CDR2 SMNVEV (reference sequence). The CDR3 totals 15 residues. DNA of the CDR3: TGTAAACGCGTCTCGGCCGTCGACAGGAACACTGAAGCTTTCTTT. This codes for CKRVSAVDRNTEAFF.

The chain is built from TRBV7-8 and TRBJ2-3; D call uncertain. The CDR3 runs to 18 residues. Germline V gene lookup returns CDR1 SGHVS and CDR2 FQNEAQ. V was clipped by 1 base and J by 3 bases, with 20 bases between them. The DNA of the CDR3 is TGTGCCAGCAGCTTAGGTAGTCGTCTTGGGATCGAAACAGATACGCAGTATTTT. Its translation is CASSLGSRLGIETDTQYF.

V and J are TRBV6-1 and TRBJ2-3; D is uncertain. There are 14 residues in the CDR3. The V gene lost 1 base and the J gene lost 4 bases, with 9 bases spanning the gap. Germline CDR1 reads MNHNS; CDR2 reads SASEGT. The CDR3 region is CASSEVVLADTQYF. In nucleotides, the CDR3 is TGTGCCAGCAGTGAAGTTGTCCTAGCAGATACGCAGTATTTT.

The V and J genes are TRBV6-6 and TRBJ2-7; D unresolved. Germline assignment: CDR1 MNHNY and CDR2 SVGAGI (reference sequence). The CDR3 contains 12 residues. The ends were cut back, 8 bases at V and 3 bases at J, with 11 bases in the middle. The CDR3 reads CASGPFLYEQYF. CDR3 nucleotides: TGTGCCAGCGGTCCTTTCCTCTACGAGCAGTACTTC.

A note on this clone: The sample holds other DNA sequences that translate to the same CDR3. The rearrangement joins TRBV7-2 to TRBJ2-7, with 11 bases matching TRBD1. V shed 5 bases, J shed 4 bases, and the junction held 4 bases outside the gene matches. The CDR3 length is 14 residues. Germline assignment: CDR1 SGHTA and CDR2 FQGNSA. CDR3 protein: CASSPGTGGYEQYF. The CDR3 DNA is TGTGCCAGCAGCCCCGGGACAGGGGGGTACGAGCAGTACTTC.

This chain joins TRBV2 and TRBJ2-3, with D unclear. CDR1 SNHLY and CDR2 FYNNEI come from the germline V gene. The CDR3 loop spans 13 amino acids. With 6 bases removed from V and 1 base from J, the gap between germline ends came to 8 bases. The CDR3 nucleotides read TGTGCCAGCAGGCGCGATCGCACAGATACGCAGTATTTT. It encodes CASRRDRTDTQYF.

The chain recombines TRBV18 with TRBJ2-5, with a possible D match to TRBD2 (6 bases). Germline V gene lookup returns CDR1 KGHSH and CDR2 LQKENI. The CDR3 has 14 residues. The germline V and J ends were trimmed by 1 base and 5 bases, with 11 bases remaining between them. CDR3 sequence reads: CASSPLAGRETQYF. CDR3 in DNA: TGTGCCAGCTCACCACTGGCGGGGCGGGAGACCCAGTACTTC.

This CDR3 reads CASSVGERTEAFF. DNA of the CDR3: TGTGCCAGCAGCGTAGGTGAAAGAACTGAAGCTTTCTTT. The chain links TRBV9 to TRBJ1-1; no firm D call. The V and J ends lost 0 bases and 5 bases respectively, with 8 bases between them. Germline lookup yields CDR1 SGDLS and CDR2 YYNGEE. The CDR3 extends over 13 amino acids.

J is TRBJ2-1 and V is TRBV7-2; D unclear. Germline loops: CDR1 SGHTA, CDR2 FQGNSA. The CDR3 runs to 13 residues. V shed 1 base and J shed 4 bases, with 5 bases lying between them. CDR3 region: CASSLDPYNEQFF. DNA of the CDR3: TGTGCCAGCAGCTTAGATCCGTACAATGAGCAGTTCTTC. Full variable domain (remainder filled in from reference TRBV7-2 and TRBJ2-1): GAGVSQSPSNKVTEKGKDVELRCDPISGHTALYWYRQSLGQGLEFLIYFQGNSAPDKSGLPSDRFSAERTGGSVSTLTIQRTQQEDSAVYLCASSLDPYNEQFFGPGTRLTVL.

Note on this clone: Within the sample, other DNA sequences also encode this same CDR3. The chain recombines TRBV27 with TRBJ2-2; D not resolved. Per germline, CDR1 MNHEY and CDR2 SMNVEV (reference sequence). The CDR3 is 12 residues long. V shed 5 bases and J shed 3 bases, with 4 bases lying between them. Here the CDR3 reads CASSPYTGELFF. In DNA form, the CDR3 reads TGTGCCAGCAGTCCATACACCGGGGAGCTGTTTTTT.

This clone has a single count. The rearrangement links TRBV29-1 to TRBJ2-2; 13 bases fit TRBD2. In germline, CDR1 is SQVTM, CDR2 ANQGSEA. This CDR3 has 13 amino acids. V was pared by 6 bases and J by 7 bases, with 2 bases of the junction left unmatched. In DNA, the CDR3 is TGCAGCGTCGGACTAGCGGGAGTCGGGGAGCTGTTTTTT. It translates to CSVGLAGVGELFF.

The genes are TRBV7-2 and TRBJ2-1, with D uncertain. Trimming shortened V by 6 bases and J by 6 bases, and 12 bases separated the two germline ends. Germline CDR1 SGHTA, CDR2 FQGNSA. CDR3 length: 13 amino acids. CDR3 in amino acids: CASSHRLPNEQFF. The CDR3 DNA follows: TGTGCCAGCAGTCATAGACTCCCCAATGAGCAGTTCTTC.

The rearrangement joins TRBV5-4 to TRBJ2-1, with a possible D match to TRBD2 (5 bases). This CDR3 comprises 16 residues. V was clipped by 5 bases and J by 5 bases, with 20 bases between them. The germline V gene has CDR1 SGHNT and CDR2 YYREEE (reference sequence). CDR3 DNA sequence: TGTGCCAGCAGTTCGACTGGGCGCGGGCCAAACAATGAGCAGTTCTTC. The encoded protein is CASSSTGRGPNNEQFF.

About this clone: The same CDR3 arises from other DNA sequences in this sample as well. This rearrangement joins TRBV7-2 to TRBJ2-2; D gene uncertain. The germline V gene has CDR1 SGHTA and CDR2 FQGNSA. The V gene lost 1 base and the J gene lost 6 bases, with 3 bases spanning the gap. This CDR3 spans 12 amino acids. As DNA, the CDR3 is TGTGCCAGCAGCTTAGATTCCGGGGAGCTGTTTTTT. Translated, it gives CASSLDSGELFF.

This chain uses TRBV5-6 with TRBJ1-1; D gene ambiguous. Germline V gives CDR1 SGHDT, CDR2 YYEEEE. The CDR3 spans 17 residues. V was pared by 3 bases and J by 4 bases, with 22 bases between. The CDR3 bases are TGTGCCAGCAGCTCTCGGGGTTTGCCGGGATTGGCCACTGAAGCTTTCTTT. Its protein is CASSSRGLPGLATEAFF.

As for this clone: Other DNA sequences in the same sample also yield this CDR3. This chain connects TRBV18 to TRBJ1-1, with D tentatively TRBD1 (5 bases). Trimming took off 1 base at V and 0 bases at J, with 6 bases between the two ends. The CDR3 consists of 14 residues. Germline CDR1 is KGHSH and CDR2 is LQKENI. CDR3 region: CASSPRGMNTEAFF. The CDR3 DNA is TGTGCCAGCTCACCACGGGGGATGAACACTGAAGCTTTCTTT.

This chain links TRBV10-3 with TRBJ2-1, with 10 positions matching TRBD2. Germline V CDR1 and CDR2: ENHRY, SYGVKD. V lost 4 bases and J lost 7; bases outside the gene matches: 7. CDR3 length: 15 amino acids. Here the CDR3 DNA reads TGTGCCATCAGTGTAGCTAGCGGGGGCGGGAATGAGCAGTTCTTC. It specifies CAISVASGGGNEQFF.

The genes are TRBV28 and TRBJ2-1, with TRBD2 matching 7 bases. The ends lost 8 bases at V and 0 bases at J; junction bases unmatched: 7. CDR3 length: 15 amino acids. Germline CDR1 MDHEN, CDR2 SYDVKM. The CDR3 spells CASGYSSGSYNEQFF. As DNA, the CDR3 is TGTGCCAGCGGGTACTCTAGCGGCTCCTACAATGAGCAGTTCTTC. Full variable domain (remainder filled in from reference TRBV28 and TRBJ2-1): DVKVTQSSRYLVKRTGEKVFLECVQDMDHENMFWYRQDPGLGLRLIYFSYDVKMKEKGDIPEGYSVSREKKERFSLILESASTNQTSMYLCASGYSSGSYNEQFFGPGTRLTVL.

V and J are TRBV12-5 and TRBJ2-3; D call uncertain. The CDR3 loop spans 19 amino acids. Germline V gives CDR1 LGHNT, CDR2 FRNRAP. V lost 3 bases and J 2 bases, leaving 24 bases between the germline ends. The CDR3 loop reads CASGFTEGARFNPTDTQYF. As DNA, the CDR3 is TGTGCTAGTGGTTTCACCGAAGGTGCCAGGTTCAACCCCACAGATACGCAGTATTTT.

The chain combines TRBV27 with TRBJ2-1; the D gene is possibly TRBD2 (5 bases). Looked up from germline, CDR1 is MNHEY and CDR2 is SMNVEV (reference sequence). This CDR3 comprises 15 residues. V was pared by 8 bases and J by 6 bases, with 20 bases between. CDR3 protein: CASLHFGLPRNEQFF. The CDR3 region has the DNA TGTGCCAGCCTACACTTCGGACTGCCCCGCAATGAGCAGTTCTTC.

Written as DNA, the CDR3 is TGCGCCAGCAGCCGGGACAGGGGTTTTTTCCGCGCAGATACGCAGTATTTT. It encodes CASSRDRGFFRADTQYF. The V gene is TRBV5-1, the J gene TRBJ2-3; 10 bases align to TRBD1. V lost 4 bases, J lost 4 bases, and 12 bases stayed unmatched. The CDR3 is 17 amino acids. CDR1 is SGHRS, CDR2 YFSETQ, per germline. Full variable domain (remainder filled in from reference TRBV5-1 and TRBJ2-3): KAGVTQTPRYLIKTRGQQVTLSCSPISGHRSVSWYQQTPGQGLQFLFEYFSETQRNKGNFPGRFSGRQFSNSRSEMNVSTLELGDSALYLCASSRDRGFFRADTQYFGPGTRLTVL.

This sequence joins TRBV19 and TRBJ2-6; D perhaps matches TRBD1 (8 bases). Germline CDR1 LNHDA, CDR2 SQIVND (reference sequence). This CDR3 is built from 15 residues. V lost 4 bases, J lost 12 bases, and 19 bases lay in between. This CDR3 is CASSTIGQGGSVLTF. The CDR3 bases are TGTGCCAGTAGTACGATCGGACAGGGCGGGAGCGTCCTGACTTTC.

Turning to this clone: Other DNA sequences in this specimen translate into the identical CDR3. V usage is TRBV18 and J usage is TRBJ1-6; 7 nucleotides align to TRBD1. After removal of 3 bases from V and 5 bases from J, the junction contained 4 bases not matched to a gene. This CDR3 spans 15 amino acids. Germline V gives CDR1 KGHSH, CDR2 LQKENI. The CDR3 coding sequence is TGTGCCAGCTCACCCTCCGGGACAGATAATTCACCCCTCCACTTT. The encoded protein is CASSPSGTDNSPLHF.

The gene calls are TRBV7-6 and TRBJ1-1; 7 bases map to TRBD1. The CDR3 is 13 residues long. CDR1 is SGHVS, CDR2 FNYEAQ, per germline. Trimming cost V 1 base and J 11 bases; bases outside gene matches: 7. The CDR3 sequence is CASSLGDRAGAFF. In DNA form, the CDR3 reads TGTGCCAGCAGCTTAGGTGACAGGGCGGGGGCTTTCTTT.

To note about this clone: The sample has other DNA sequences that encode this CDR3 too. The chain uses TRBV30 and TRBJ1-2; the D gene is possibly TRBD1 (6 bases). Germline V gene lookup returns CDR1 GTSNPN and CDR2 SVGIG (reference sequence). V was trimmed by 3 bases and J by 2 bases, leaving 10 bases between them. The CDR3 is 13 amino acids. CDR3 residues: CAWSVGQNYGYTF. The CDR3 DNA sequence: TGTGCCTGGAGCGTAGGACAGAACTATGGCTACACCTTC.

The chain combines TRBV10-3 with TRBJ1-4; D is ambiguous. Between the trimmed V and J ends, which lost 2 bases and 7 bases, there was a span of 5 bases. The CDR3 contains 12 residues. The V gene's germline CDR1 is ENHRY and CDR2 SYGVKD. The CDR3, as DNA: TGTGCCATCAGTGAGATGGGTGAAAAACTGTTTTTT. This gives the protein CAISEMGEKLFF.

As concerns this clone: Other nucleotide sequences from this sample produce the same CDR3. The chain couples TRBV7-2 to TRBJ1-1; the D gene is possibly TRBD1 (5 bases). Trimming took 2 bases from V and 4 from J, leaving 8 bases between them. Germline loops: CDR1 SGHTA, CDR2 FQGNSA. This CDR3 region has 13 residues. The CDR3 bases are TGTGCCAGCAGCTTATCAGGGAGCACTGAAGCTTTCTTT. Translating gives CASSLSGSTEAFF.

This chain links TRBV4-1 with TRBJ2-3, with D perhaps matching TRBD2 (6 bases). Trimming removed 7 bases from V and 1 base from J, with 9 bases in between. This CDR3 contains 13 residues. Germline V gene data show CDR1 as MGHRA and CDR2 as YSYEKL. The CDR3 DNA reads TGCGCCAGCAACCCTAGCGGCACAGATACGCAGTATTTT. It is translated as CASNPSGTDTQYF.